One sample yielded the 2 T cell receptor beta chains listed below, sequenced in a study of shared clonotypes between healthy human individuals. Sequencing used immunoSEQ multiplex PCR; TCRdb keeps in-frame clones, though not all of them. Found here are approximately 110,000 clones, just over 65% of them singletons; the top ten hold 24%. The sequencing sample was made of memory CD8+ T cells sorted from blood. Subset described: CD45RO+ cells pooled with CCR7-negative TemRA cells. The origin of the receptors is a woman aged 25 to 39 in good health.

V is TRBV6-1 and J is TRBJ1-5, with D perhaps TRBD1 (5 bases). The germline V gene has CDR1 MNHNS and CDR2 SASEGT. With 5 bases removed from V and 6 bases from J, the gap between germline ends came to 11 bases. The CDR3 has 13 residues. CDR3 DNA: TGTGCCAGCAGTAGACCGGGGGGTCAGCCCCAGCATTTT. It yields the protein CASSRPGGQPQHF.

The V gene is TRBV4-1, the J gene TRBJ2-2; 11 positions agree with TRBD2. V lost 4 bases and J lost 3; bases outside the gene matches: 7. The CDR3 extends over 17 amino acids. Looked up from germline, CDR1 is MGHRA and CDR2 is YSYEKL. This CDR3 is CASSPGLAGGDTGELFF. In DNA form, the CDR3 reads TGCGCCAGCAGCCCAGGTCTAGCGGGAGGTGACACCGGGGAGCTGTTTTTT.